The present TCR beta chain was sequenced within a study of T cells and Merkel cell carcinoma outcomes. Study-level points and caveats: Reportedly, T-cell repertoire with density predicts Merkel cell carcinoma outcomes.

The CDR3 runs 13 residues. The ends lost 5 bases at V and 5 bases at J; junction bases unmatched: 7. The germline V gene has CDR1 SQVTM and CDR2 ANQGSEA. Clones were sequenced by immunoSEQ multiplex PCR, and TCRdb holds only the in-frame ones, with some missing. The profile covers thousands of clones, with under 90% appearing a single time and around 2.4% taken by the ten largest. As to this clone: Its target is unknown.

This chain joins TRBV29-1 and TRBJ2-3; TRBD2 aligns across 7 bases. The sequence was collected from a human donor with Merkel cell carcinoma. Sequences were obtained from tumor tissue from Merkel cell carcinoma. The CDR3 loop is CSVSPGGIDTQYF. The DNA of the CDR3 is TGCAGCGTTAGTCCCGGGGGGATAGATACGCAGTATTTT.